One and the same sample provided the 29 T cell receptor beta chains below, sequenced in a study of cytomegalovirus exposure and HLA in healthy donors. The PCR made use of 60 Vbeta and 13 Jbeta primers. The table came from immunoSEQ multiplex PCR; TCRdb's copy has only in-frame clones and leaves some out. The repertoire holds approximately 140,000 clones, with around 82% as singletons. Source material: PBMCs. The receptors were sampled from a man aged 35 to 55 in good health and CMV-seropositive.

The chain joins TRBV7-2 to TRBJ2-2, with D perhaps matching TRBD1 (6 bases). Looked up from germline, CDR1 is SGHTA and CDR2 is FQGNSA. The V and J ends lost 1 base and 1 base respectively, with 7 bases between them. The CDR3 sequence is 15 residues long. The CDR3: CASSLGTVNTGELFF. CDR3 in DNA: TGTGCCAGCAGCTTAGGGACAGTGAACACCGGGGAGCTGTTTTTT.

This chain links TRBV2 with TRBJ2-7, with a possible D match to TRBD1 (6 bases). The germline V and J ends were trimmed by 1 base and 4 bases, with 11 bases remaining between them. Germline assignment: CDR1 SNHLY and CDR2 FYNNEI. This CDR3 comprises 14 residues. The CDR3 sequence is CASSEGTARYEQYF. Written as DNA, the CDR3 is TGTGCCAGCAGTGAAGGGACAGCAAGATACGAGCAGTACTTC.

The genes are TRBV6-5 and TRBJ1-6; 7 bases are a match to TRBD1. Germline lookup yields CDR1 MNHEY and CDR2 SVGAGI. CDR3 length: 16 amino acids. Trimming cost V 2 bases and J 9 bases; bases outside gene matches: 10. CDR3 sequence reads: CASSYTQQGRSSPLHF. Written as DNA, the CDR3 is TGTGCCAGCAGTTACACCCAACAGGGGAGAAGTTCACCCCTCCACTTT.

The CDR3 DNA sequence: TGCGCCAGCAGCCCTGGACAGAATTCCTACGAGCAGTACTTC. Translation gives CASSPGQNSYEQYF. V and J are TRBV5-1 and TRBJ2-5; D may be TRBD1 (6 bases). The J call may be incorrect, as the DNA end agrees better with TRBJ2-7. The CDR3 runs to 14 residues. Per the germline V gene, CDR1 is SGHRS and CDR2 is YFSETQ.

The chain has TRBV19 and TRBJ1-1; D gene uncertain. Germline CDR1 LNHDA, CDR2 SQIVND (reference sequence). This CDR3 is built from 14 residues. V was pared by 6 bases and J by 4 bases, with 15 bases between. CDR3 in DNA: TGTGCCAGTAGCTGGACTGCACGGGCCACTGAAGCTTTCTTT. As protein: CASSWTARATEAFF. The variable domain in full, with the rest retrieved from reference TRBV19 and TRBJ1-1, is DGGITQSPKYLFRKEGQNVTLSCEQNLNHDAMYWYRQDPGQGLRLIYYSQIVNDFQKGDIAEGYSVSREKKESFPLTVTSAQKNPTAFYLCASSWTARATEAFFGQGTRLTVV.

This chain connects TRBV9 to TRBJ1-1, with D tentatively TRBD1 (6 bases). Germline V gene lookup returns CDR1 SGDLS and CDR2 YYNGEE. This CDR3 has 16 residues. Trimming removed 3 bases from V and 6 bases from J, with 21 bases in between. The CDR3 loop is CASSAYLTGGVAEAFF. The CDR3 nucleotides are TGTGCCAGCAGCGCTTACTTGACAGGCGGCGTTGCTGAAGCTTTCTTT.

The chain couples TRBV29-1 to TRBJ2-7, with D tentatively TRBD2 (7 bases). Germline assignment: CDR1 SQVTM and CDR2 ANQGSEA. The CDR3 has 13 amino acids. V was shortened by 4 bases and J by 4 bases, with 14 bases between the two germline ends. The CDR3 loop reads CSVGVGGQYEQYF. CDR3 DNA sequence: TGCAGCGTTGGAGTCGGGGGGCAATACGAGCAGTACTTC.

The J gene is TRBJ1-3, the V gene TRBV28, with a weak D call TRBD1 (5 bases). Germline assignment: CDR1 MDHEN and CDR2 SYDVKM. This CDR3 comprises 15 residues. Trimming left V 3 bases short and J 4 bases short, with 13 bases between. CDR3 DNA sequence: TGTGCCAGCAGTTTCTGGGGGGGGGTGGGAAACACCATATATTTT. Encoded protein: CASSFWGGVGNTIYF.

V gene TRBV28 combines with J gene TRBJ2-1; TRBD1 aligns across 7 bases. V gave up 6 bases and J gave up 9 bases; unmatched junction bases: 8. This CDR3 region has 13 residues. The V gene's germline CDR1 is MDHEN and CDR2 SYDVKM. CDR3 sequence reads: CASRGTGDVEQFF. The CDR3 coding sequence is TGTGCCAGCAGGGGAACAGGGGATGTTGAGCAGTTCTTC.

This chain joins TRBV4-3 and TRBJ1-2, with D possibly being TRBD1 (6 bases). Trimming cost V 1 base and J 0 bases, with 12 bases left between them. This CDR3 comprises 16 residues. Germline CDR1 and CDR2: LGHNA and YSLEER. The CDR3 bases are TGCGCCAGCAGCCAAGCCAGGGGTGAGGCTAACTATGGCTACACCTTC. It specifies CASSQARGEANYGYTF.

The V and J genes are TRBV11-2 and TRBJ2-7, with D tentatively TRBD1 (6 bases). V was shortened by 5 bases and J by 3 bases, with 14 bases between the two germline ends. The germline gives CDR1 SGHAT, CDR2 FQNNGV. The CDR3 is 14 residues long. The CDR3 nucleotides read TGTGCCAGCAGCCCTCAGGGGCCCCTCTACGAGCAGTACTTC. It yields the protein CASSPQGPLYEQYF.

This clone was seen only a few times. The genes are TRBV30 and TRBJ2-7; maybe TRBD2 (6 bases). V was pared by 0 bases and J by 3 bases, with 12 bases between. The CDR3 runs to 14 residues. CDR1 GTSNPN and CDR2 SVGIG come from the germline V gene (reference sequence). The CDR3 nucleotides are TGTGCCTGGAGTGTAGGGCTAGCGAACTACGAGCAGTACTTC. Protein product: CAWSVGLANYEQYF.

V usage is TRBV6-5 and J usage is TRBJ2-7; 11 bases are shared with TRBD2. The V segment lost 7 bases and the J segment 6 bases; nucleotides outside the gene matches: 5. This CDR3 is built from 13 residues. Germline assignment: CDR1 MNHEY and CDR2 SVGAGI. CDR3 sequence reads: CASKGLADGEQYF. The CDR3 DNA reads TGTGCCAGCAAGGGACTAGCGGACGGCGAGCAGTACTTC.

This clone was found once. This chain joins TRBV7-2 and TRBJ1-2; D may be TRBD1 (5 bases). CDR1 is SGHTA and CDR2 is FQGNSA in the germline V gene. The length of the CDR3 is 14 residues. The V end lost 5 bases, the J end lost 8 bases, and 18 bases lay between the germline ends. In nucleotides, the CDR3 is TGTGCCAGCAGCACATACCAGGGTTTGGGCGGCTACACCTTC. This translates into CASSTYQGLGGYTF. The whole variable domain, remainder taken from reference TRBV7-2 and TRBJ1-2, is GAGVSQSPSNKVTEKGKDVELRCDPISGHTALYWYRQSLGQGLEFLIYFQGNSAPDKSGLPSDRFSAERTGGSVSTLTIQRTQQEDSAVYLCASSTYQGLGGYTFGSGTRLTVV.

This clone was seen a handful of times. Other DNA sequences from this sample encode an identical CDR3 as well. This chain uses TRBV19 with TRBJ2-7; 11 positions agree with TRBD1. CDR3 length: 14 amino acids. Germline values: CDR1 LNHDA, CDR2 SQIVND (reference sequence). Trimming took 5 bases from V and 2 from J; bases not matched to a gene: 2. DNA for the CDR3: TGTGCCAGTAGTCCGGGACAGGGGGCCTACGAGCAGTACTTC. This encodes CASSPGQGAYEQYF.

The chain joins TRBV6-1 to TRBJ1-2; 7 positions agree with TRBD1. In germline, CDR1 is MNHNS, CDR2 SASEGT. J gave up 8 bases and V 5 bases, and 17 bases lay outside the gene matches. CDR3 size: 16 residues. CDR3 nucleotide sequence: TGTGCCAGCAGTCAAGAATCTCGACAGGGCCGGATGGGCTACACCTTC. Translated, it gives CASSQESRQGRMGYTF.

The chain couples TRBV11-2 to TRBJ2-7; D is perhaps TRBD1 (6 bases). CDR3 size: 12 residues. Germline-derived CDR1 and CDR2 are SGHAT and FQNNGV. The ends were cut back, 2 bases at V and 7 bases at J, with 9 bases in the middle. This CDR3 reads CASSLRGQEQYF. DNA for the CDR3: TGTGCCAGCAGCTTAAGAGGACAGGAGCAGTACTTC.

CDR3 bases: TGCGCCAGCAGCCAAGTTTTATGGGACAGCCAATTTATGGGGGAGCTGTTTTTT. It yields the protein CASSQVLWDSQFMGELFF. This chain links TRBV4-3 with TRBJ2-2; 7 bases match TRBD1. Per germline, CDR1 LGHNA and CDR2 YSLEER. The V and J ends lost 1 base and 8 bases, in that order; junction bases with no gene match: 16. The CDR3 extends over 18 amino acids.

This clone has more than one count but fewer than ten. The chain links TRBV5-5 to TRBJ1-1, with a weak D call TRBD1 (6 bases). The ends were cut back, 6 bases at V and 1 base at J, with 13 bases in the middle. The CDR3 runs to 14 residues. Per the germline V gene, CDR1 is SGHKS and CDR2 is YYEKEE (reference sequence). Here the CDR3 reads CASTLGGSNTEAFF. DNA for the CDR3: TGTGCCAGCACCCTAGGGGGTTCGAACACTGAAGCTTTCTTT.

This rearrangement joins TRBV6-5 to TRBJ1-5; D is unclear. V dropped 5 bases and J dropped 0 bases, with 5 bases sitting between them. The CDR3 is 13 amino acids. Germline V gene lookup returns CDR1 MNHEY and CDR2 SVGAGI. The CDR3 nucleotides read TGTGCCAGCAGTCGTTATAGCAATCAGCCCCAGCATTTT. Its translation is CASSRYSNQPQHF.

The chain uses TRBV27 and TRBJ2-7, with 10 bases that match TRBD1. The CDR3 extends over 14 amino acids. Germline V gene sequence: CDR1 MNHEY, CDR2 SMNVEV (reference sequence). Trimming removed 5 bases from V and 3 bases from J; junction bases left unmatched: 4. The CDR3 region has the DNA TGTGCCAGCAGTCACGGGACAGGGGTCTACGAGCAGTACTTC. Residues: CASSHGTGVYEQYF.

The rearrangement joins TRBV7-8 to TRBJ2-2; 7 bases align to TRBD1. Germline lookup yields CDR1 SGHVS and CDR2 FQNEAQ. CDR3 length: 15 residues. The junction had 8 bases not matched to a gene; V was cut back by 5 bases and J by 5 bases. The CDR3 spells CASSRWTGETGELFF. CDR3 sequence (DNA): TGTGCCAGCAGCCGATGGACAGGAGAGACCGGGGAGCTGTTTTTT.

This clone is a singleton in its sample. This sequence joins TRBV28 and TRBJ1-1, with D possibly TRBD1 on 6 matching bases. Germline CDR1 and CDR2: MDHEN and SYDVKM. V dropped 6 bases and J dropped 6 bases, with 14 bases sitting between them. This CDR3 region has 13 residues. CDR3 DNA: TGTGCCAGCAGGGAGTACAGGGATCCTGAAGCTTTCTTT. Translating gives CASREYRDPEAFF.

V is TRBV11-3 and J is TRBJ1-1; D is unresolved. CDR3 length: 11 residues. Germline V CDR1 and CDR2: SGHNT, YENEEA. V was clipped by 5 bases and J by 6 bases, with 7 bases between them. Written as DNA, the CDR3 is TGTGCCAGCAGCCCCGTTTCTGAAGCTTTCTTT. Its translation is CASSPVSEAFF.

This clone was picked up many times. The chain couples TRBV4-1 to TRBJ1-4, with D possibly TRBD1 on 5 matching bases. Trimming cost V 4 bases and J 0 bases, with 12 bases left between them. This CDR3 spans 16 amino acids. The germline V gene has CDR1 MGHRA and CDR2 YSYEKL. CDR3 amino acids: CASSPGHSATNEKLFF. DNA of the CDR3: TGCGCCAGCAGCCCCGGACACAGTGCAACTAATGAAAAACTGTTTTTT.

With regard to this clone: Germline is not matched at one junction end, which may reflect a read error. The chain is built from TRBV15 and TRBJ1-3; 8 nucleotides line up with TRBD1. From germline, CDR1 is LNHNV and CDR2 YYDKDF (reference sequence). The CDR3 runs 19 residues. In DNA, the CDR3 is TGTGCCACCAGCCCGACTGGACAGGGCCTCCAACTTTCTGGAAACAGCATATATTTT. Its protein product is CATSPTGQGLQLSGNSIYF.

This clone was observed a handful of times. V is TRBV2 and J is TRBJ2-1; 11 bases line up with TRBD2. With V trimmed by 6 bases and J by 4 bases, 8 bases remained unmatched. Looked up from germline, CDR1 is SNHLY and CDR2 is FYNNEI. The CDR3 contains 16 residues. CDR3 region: CASRGPLAGGYNEQFF. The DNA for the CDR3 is TGTGCCAGCAGGGGACCCCTAGCGGGGGGATACAATGAGCAGTTCTTC.

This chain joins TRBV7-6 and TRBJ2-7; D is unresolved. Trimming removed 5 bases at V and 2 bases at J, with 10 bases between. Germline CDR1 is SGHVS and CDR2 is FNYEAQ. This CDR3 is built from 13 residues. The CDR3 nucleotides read TGTGCCAGCAGCCTAAGACAAACCTACGAGCAGTACTTC. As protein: CASSLRQTYEQYF.

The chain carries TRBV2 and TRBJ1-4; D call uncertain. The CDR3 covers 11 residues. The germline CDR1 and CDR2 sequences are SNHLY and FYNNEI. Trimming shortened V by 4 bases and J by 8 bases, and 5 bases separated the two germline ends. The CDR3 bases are TGTGCCAGCAGTGTGCGAGAAAAACTGTTTTTT. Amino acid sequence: CASSVREKLFF. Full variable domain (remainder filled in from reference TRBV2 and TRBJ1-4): EPEVTQTPSHQVTQMGQEVILRCVPISNHLYFYWYRQILGQKVEFLVSFYNNEISEKSEIFDDQFSVERPDGSNFTLKIRSTKLEDSAMYFCASSVREKLFFGSGTQLSVL.